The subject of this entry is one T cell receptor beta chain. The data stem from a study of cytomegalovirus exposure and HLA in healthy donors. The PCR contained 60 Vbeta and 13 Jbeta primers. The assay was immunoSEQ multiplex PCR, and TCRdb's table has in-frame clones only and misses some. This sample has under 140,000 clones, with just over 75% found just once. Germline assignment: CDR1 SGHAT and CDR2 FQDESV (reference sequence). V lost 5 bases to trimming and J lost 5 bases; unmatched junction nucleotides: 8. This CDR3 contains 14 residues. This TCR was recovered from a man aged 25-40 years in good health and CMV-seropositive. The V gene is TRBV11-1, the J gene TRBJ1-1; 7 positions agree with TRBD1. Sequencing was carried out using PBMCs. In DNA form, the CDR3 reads TGTGCCAGCAGCGGCACACAGGGGTGGACTGAAGCTTTCTTT. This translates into CASSGTQGWTEAFF.